Listed below are T cell receptor beta chains from one sample, sequenced in a study of blood T cell repertoires in COVID-19. Measured with immunoSEQ multiplex PCR; TCRdb has only the in-frame clones, and not every one. The table lists 150,000 or so clones, 84% of them singletons. Sequenced input: peripheral blood. The source is a woman aged 55-70 years with acute or convalescent COVID-19. CDR3s include the opening cysteine and the closing phenylalanine or tryptophan. D genes are given only for firm matches. Size values are once, few and many counts, or a class for expanded clones, and some rows have none.

CDR3nt	CDR3aa	abundance	v_gene	len	d_gene	j_gene
TGTGCCAGCAGCTTAGATGGTCAGATAAATTCACCCCTCCACTTT	CASSLDGQINSPLHF	.	TRBV7-2	15	.	TRBJ1-6
TGTGCCAGCTCGCCCAGTGATCAGCCCCAGCATTTT	CASSPSDQPQHF	.	TRBV18	12	.	TRBJ1-5
TGTGCCTACCCCCCCCGGGCCTACAATGAGCAGTTCTTC	CAYPPRAYNEQFF	.	TRBV9	13	.	TRBJ2-1
TGTGCCAGCAGCCCAAGGACAGGGAGCAGAGGGGCCAACGTCCTGACTTTC	CASSPRTGSRGANVLTF	.	TRBV7-9	17	TRBD1	TRBJ2-6
TGCGCCACCCAGCCCGGGACAGGGGTAGAGACCCAATACTTC	CATQPGTGVETQYF	.	TRBV5-1	14	TRBD1	TRBJ2-5
TGTGCCAGCAGCTTAATATACGAGCAGTACTTC	CASSLIYEQYF	.	TRBV11-2	11	.	TRBJ2-7
TGTGCCTGGAGTGTAACGTTGTCAGGAGGAGAGCAGTACTTC	CAWSVTLSGGEQYF	.	TRBV30	14	.	TRBJ2-7
TGTGCCAGCAGCGCCGGGACTATAACCTACAATGAGCAGTTCTTC	CASSAGTITYNEQFF	.	TRBV9	15	TRBD2	TRBJ2-1
TGTGCCAGCGCCGAGTCACTAGCGGGGACCTACGAGCAGTACTTC	CASAESLAGTYEQYF	.	TRBV5-5	15	TRBD2	TRBJ2-7
TGTGCCAGCAGCTTGTTCGGGTGGGAGACCCAGTACTTC	CASSLFGWETQYF	.	TRBV11-3	13	.	TRBJ2-5
TGTGCCAGCAGTACAGGGGGCGCGGGGCCCCAGCATTTT	CASSTGGAGPQHF	.	TRBV2	13	TRBD1	TRBJ1-5
TGTGCCAGCAGCTTAGATCGGGGGTATGGGGACACTGAAGCTTTCTTT	CASSLDRGYGDTEAFF	.	TRBV7-9	16	.	TRBJ1-1
TGTGCCAGCAGCTTCCACAGGGGGCGCGGGACAGATACGCAGTATTTT	CASSFHRGRGTDTQYF	.	TRBV14	16	TRBD1	TRBJ2-3
TGTGCCTGGAGTACCGGGGGGGGGTACAATGAGCAGTTCTTC	CAWSTGGGYNEQFF	few	TRBV30	14	TRBD2	TRBJ2-1
TGCGCCAGCAGCCAAGAAACGGATCAGCCCCAGCATTTT	CASSQETDQPQHF	.	TRBV4-3	13	.	TRBJ1-5
TGTGCCACCAGTGATTTGAAGAGGGCCGAGGGGGAGATAGAGACCCAGTACTTC	CATSDLKRAEGEIETQYF	.	TRBV24-1	18	.	TRBJ2-5
TGTGCCAGCAGCCCACGGGGGGTTAGCTCCTACAATGAGCAGTTCTTC	CASSPRGVSSYNEQFF	.	TRBV7-8	16	TRBD2	TRBJ2-1
TGTGCCAGCAGTCTCGGAGGACCCAATGAGCAGTTCTTC	CASSLGGPNEQFF	.	TRBV13	13	.	TRBJ2-1
TGTGCCAGCAGCTTAGCCCGGACTAGCGGGAGGGCAGATACGCAGTATTTT	CASSLARTSGRADTQYF	.	TRBV7-9	17	TRBD2	TRBJ2-3
TGTGCCAGCCGTCTAGACAGGGCCGATTCTCAGCCCCAGCATTTT	CASRLDRADSQPQHF	.	TRBV6-6	15	TRBD1	TRBJ1-5
TGCGCCAGCAGCCAAGATTTCAGACAGGAGTTTTTCACTGAAGCTTTCTTT	CASSQDFRQEFFTEAFF	.	TRBV4-3	17	.	TRBJ1-1
TGTGCCAGCAGTTGGGAGCCCCGGGATGGCTACACCTTC	CASSWEPRDGYTF	once	TRBV6-5	13	.	TRBJ1-2
TGTGCCAGCAGCTCGCCGGGACTAGCGGTAGCAAACACCGGGGAGCTGTTTTTT	CASSSPGLAVANTGELFF	.	TRBV4-2	18	TRBD2	TRBJ2-2
TGTGCCAGCAGCTTTTCCGGGACAGCCTACGAGCAGTACTTC	CASSFSGTAYEQYF	.	TRBV7-2	14	TRBD1	TRBJ2-7
TGTGCCAGCAGATTCTCGGGGGGGAGAAGCTCTGGAAACACCATATATTTT	CASRFSGGRSSGNTIYF	.	TRBV7-8	17	.	TRBJ1-3
TGTGCCAGTTCTGAGAGTTCGCGTGATACGCAGTATTTT	CASSESSRDTQYF	.	TRBV9	13	.	TRBJ2-3
TGTGCCAGCAGTTTTATTACCCTTGCTACCCGGGGCACAGATACGCAGTATTTT	CASSFITLATRGTDTQYF	.	TRBV28	18	.	TRBJ2-3
TGCAGCGTTGATCTGAGGAGCGACAATGAGCAGTTCTTC	CSVDLRSDNEQFF	.	TRBV29-1	13	.	TRBJ2-1
TGTGCCAGCAGCTTAGCTGGGCTGTACGAGCAGTACTTC	CASSLAGLYEQYF	.	TRBV7-8	13	.	TRBJ2-7
TGTGCCAGCAGGGAGCTAGCGGGAGAGTACAATGAGCAGTTCTTC	CASRELAGEYNEQFF	few	TRBV28	15	TRBD2	TRBJ2-1
TGTGCCAGCAGCTTTGATAGAGGAAACACCATATATTTT	CASSFDRGNTIYF	.	TRBV27	13	.	TRBJ1-3
TGTGCCAGCAGCCAAGGACTAGCGGGATCCACAGATACGCAGTATTTT	CASSQGLAGSTDTQYF	.	TRBV3-1/TRBV3-2	16	TRBD2	TRBJ2-3